This entry lists 8 T cell receptor beta chains sequenced from one sample in a study of cytomegalovirus exposure and HLA in healthy donors (dated by TCRdb to 2016 to 2017). Libraries were made using the immunoSEQ multiplex PCR assay. A mixture of 60 forward primers for TCR Vbeta segments and 13 reverse primers for TCR Jbeta segments was used in the multiplex PCR. This immuneACCESS table, as held by TCRdb, lists in-frame sequences with V and J called but not all clones. Of the missing ones, under half trace to an unresolved V gene in checked studies; the others have no known cause. The table for this sample lists roughly 260,000 clones; about four fifths of them were counted only once. The ten largest clones capture about 2% of the sample. Sequencing used PBMCs. Source of these receptors: a woman aged 40 to 55 in good health and CMV-seropositive.

The rearrangement uses TRBV11-2 and TRBJ2-7; a possible D gene is TRBD1 (6 bases). Deletions cut 5 bases from V and 2 bases from J, with 16 bases between. The CDR3 has 15 amino acids. The germline CDR1 and CDR2 sequences are SGHAT and FQNNGV. CDR3: CASSLARTATYEQYF. The CDR3 coding sequence is TGTGCCAGCAGCCTAGCCCGGACAGCTACCTACGAGCAGTACTTC.

This chain connects TRBV7-6 to TRBJ2-2; D is perhaps TRBD1 (6 bases). Trimming removed 1 base at V and 6 bases at J, with 9 bases between. There are 14 residues in the CDR3. Germline loops: CDR1 SGHVS, CDR2 FNYEAQ. The CDR3, as DNA: TGTGCCAGCAGCTTAGACAGGGTAGCCGGGGAGCTGTTTTTT. Translation gives CASSLDRVAGELFF.

The rearrangement joins TRBV19 to TRBJ1-1; D unresolved. The CDR3 is 16 amino acids. Deletions cut 5 bases from V and 0 bases from J, with 16 bases between. In germline, CDR1 is LNHDA, CDR2 SQIVND (reference sequence). CDR3 in DNA: TGTGCCAGTAGTCGGGCACGGACTTTGGTGAACACTGAAGCTTTCTTT. Translating it yields CASSRARTLVNTEAFF. Drawing the rest from reference TRBV19 and TRBJ1-1, the complete variable domain is DGGITQSPKYLFRKEGQNVTLSCEQNLNHDAMYWYRQDPGQGLRLIYYSQIVNDFQKGDIAEGYSVSREKKESFPLTVTSAQKNPTAFYLCASSRARTLVNTEAFFGQGTRLTVV.

The chain employs TRBV14 and TRBJ2-5; 11 nucleotides match TRBD2. With 5 bases clipped from V and 4 bases from J, the junction kept 6 bases outside the gene matches. The germline CDR1 and CDR2 sequences are SGHDN and FVKESK. This CDR3 region has 15 residues. The CDR3 DNA reads as TGTGCCAGCAGCTCCCTAGCGGGAGGAGGAGAGACCCAGTACTTC. It translates to CASSSLAGGGETQYF.

The chain joins TRBV5-4 to TRBJ2-2, with TRBD2 as a possible D gene (5 bases). This CDR3 is built from 16 residues. Germline V CDR1 and CDR2: SGHNT, YYREEE (reference sequence). V was pared by 0 bases and J by 3 bases, with 12 bases between. The chain's CDR3 is CASSLESSLYTGELFF. The CDR3 nucleotides read TGTGCCAGCAGCTTGGAATCTAGCTTATACACCGGGGAGCTGTTTTTT.

This clone was observed a handful of times. The V and J genes are TRBV27 and TRBJ2-5, with D possibly matching TRBD2 (7 bases). The J call may be wrong; the DNA end is better matched by TRBJ2-7. The CDR3 spans 15 residues. Germline CDR1 reads MNHEY; CDR2 reads SMNVEV (reference sequence). The CDR3 reads CASSRSAGAGYEQYF. The CDR3 DNA sequence: TGTGCCAGCAGTCGCTCTGCGGGGGCGGGGTACGAGCAGTACTTC.

The chain joins TRBV6-4 to TRBJ2-1, with D perhaps TRBD2 (6 bases). Germline assignment: CDR1 MRHNA and CDR2 SNTAGT. The CDR3 length is 15 residues. Trimming stripped 6 bases from V and 6 bases from J, with 18 bases between. CDR3 nucleotides: TGTGCCAGCAGCCCCAGGGTAGCGGCCCTCAATGAGCAGTTCTTC. Translation gives CASSPRVAALNEQFF.

J is TRBJ2-3 and V is TRBV5-4; possibly TRBD2 for D (5 bases). Germline CDR1 and CDR2: SGHNT and YYREEE (reference sequence). The CDR3 has 15 residues. Trimming took off 0 bases at V and 0 bases at J, with 8 bases between the two ends. The CDR3 DNA reads TGTGCCAGCAGCTTGGCTGGCGGGAGCACAGATACGCAGTATTTT. Translating it yields CASSLAGGSTDTQYF.